This TCR beta chain appears in the sequencing data of a study of shared clonotypes between healthy human individuals. Positive CCR7 selection of CD45RO-negative cells yielded the naive CD8 cells, and terminally differentiated effector memory CD45RA+ cells were excluded. Findings and caveats of the study: Estimated richness was generally greater in naive than memory subsets.

Authors' analysis steps: ImmunoSEQ yielded junction-only sequences lacking quality scores, so filtering differed. Only in-frame clones appear in the TCRdb table, and some are missing; sequencing was by immunoSEQ multiplex PCR. Clone size and the V and J calls come from that table; the DNA yielded D and trimming. The sample lists about 1,900,000 clones; about 95% were seen once. Of note for this clone: Its antigen is as yet unknown.

This clonotype was sampled from a man aged 18 to 29 in good health. Sequences were obtained from naive CD8+ T cells sorted from blood.

The CDR3 loop is CASSSIDRTTYEQYF. CDR3 DNA sequence: TGTGCCAGCAGCTCCATCGACAGGACCACCTACGAGCAGTACTTC. The genes are TRBV5-8 and TRBJ2-7, with TRBD1 as a possible D gene (6 bases). CDR3 length equals 15 residues. V was trimmed by 3 bases and J by 2 bases, leaving 15 bases between them. Germline assignment: CDR1 SGHTS and CDR2 YDEGEE. Complete variable domain (other parts from reference TRBV5-8 and TRBJ2-7): EAGVTQSPTHLIKTRGQQATLRCSPISGHTSVYWYQQALGLGLQFLLWYDEGEERNRGNFPPRFSGRQFPNYSSELNVNALELEDSALYLCASSSIDRTTYEQYFGPGTRLTVT.